The sequence of this T cell receptor (beta chain) was determined in a study of blood T cell repertoires in COVID-19. Study-wide context: Acute and convalescent COVID-19 specimens originated in the United States, Italy and Spain. Sources were T cells, B-cell-depleted T cells, or PBMCs; the material itself was cDNA or gDNA.

Trimming at V came to 3 bases and at J to 9 bases, leaving 8 bases not matched to a gene. This CDR3 comprises 14 residues. Per germline, CDR1 SGDLS and CDR2 YYNGEE. In the authors' methods: Amplification from reference gene primers served as the basis for estimated nucleated cell counts. Method: immunoSEQ multiplex PCR; TCRdb's copy keeps in-frame clones and lacks some. That table supplies the V and J calls and clone size; D and trimming were determined from the DNA. The data contain roughly 100,000 clones, around 83% of them singletons. Material for sequencing was peripheral blood. The clonotype comes from a woman older than 75 with active or convalescent COVID-19. The rearrangement joins TRBV9 to TRBJ2-4; TRBD1 matches at 8 bases. The CDR3 is CASSASTGAAIQYF. As DNA, the CDR3 is TGTGCCAGCAGCGCCTCGACAGGGGCGGCCATTCAGTACTTC.